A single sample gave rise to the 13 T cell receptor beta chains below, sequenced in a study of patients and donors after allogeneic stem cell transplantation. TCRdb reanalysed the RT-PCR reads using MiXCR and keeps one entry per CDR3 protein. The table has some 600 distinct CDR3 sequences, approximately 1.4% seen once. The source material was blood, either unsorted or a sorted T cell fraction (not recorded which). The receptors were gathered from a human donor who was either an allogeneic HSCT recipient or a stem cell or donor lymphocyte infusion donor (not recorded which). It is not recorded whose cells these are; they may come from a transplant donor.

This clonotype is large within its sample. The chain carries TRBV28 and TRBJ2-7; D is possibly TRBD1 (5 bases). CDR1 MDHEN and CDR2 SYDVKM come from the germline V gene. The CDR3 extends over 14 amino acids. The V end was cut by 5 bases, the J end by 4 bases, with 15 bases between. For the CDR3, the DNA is TGTGCCAGCAGTGAACAGGTAAAGGAATACGAGCAGTACTTC. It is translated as CASSEQVKEYEQYF. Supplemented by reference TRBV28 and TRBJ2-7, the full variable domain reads DVKVTQSSRYLVKRTGEKVFLECVQDMDHENMFWYRQDPGLGLRLIYFSYDVKMKEKGDIPEGYSVSREKKERFSLILESASTNQTSMYLCASSEQVKEYEQYFGPGTRLTVT.

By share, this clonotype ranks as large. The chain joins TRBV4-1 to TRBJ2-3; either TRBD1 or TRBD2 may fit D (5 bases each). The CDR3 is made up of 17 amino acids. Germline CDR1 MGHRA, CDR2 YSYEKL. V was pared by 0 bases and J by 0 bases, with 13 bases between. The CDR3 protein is CASSQDGTAISTDTQYF. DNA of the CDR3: TGCGCCAGCAGCCAAGATGGGACCGCCATCAGCACAGATACGCAGTATTTT.

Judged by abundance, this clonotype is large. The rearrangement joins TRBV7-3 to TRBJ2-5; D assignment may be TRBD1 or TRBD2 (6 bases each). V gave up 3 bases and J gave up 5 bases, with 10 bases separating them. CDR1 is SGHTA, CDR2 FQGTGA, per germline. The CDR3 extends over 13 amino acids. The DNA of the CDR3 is TGTGCCAGCAGCTTGGGGGGCTGGGAGACCCAGTACTTC. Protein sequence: CASSLGGWETQYF.

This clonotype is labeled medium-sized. CDR3 DNA: TGCAGCGTTAAGAAGGGGAACACTGAAGCTTTCTTT. Its translation is CSVKKGNTEAFF. The genes are TRBV29-1 and TRBJ1-1; D not resolved. Looked up from germline, CDR1 is SQVTM and CDR2 is ANQGSEA. V was shortened by 5 bases and J by 1 base, with 8 bases between the two germline ends. The CDR3 consists of 12 residues. Complete variable domain (other parts from reference TRBV29-1 and TRBJ1-1): SAVISQKPSRDICQRGTSLTIQCQVDSQVTMMFWYRQQPGQSLTLIATANQGSEATYESGFVIDKFPISRPNLTFSTLTVSNMSPEDSSIYLCSVKKGNTEAFFGQGTRLTVV.

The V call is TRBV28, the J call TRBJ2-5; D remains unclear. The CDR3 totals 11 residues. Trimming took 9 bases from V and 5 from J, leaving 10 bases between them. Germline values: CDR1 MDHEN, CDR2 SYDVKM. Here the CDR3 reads CASEAGETQYF. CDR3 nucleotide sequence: TGTGCCAGTGAGGCCGGGGAGACCCAGTACTTC.

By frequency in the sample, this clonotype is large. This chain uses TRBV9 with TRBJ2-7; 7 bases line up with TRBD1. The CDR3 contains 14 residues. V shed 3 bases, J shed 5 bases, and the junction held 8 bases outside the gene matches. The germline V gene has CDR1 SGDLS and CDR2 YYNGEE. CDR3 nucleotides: TGTGCCAGCAGCGCACAGGGGAAAGTCGACGAGCAGTACTTC. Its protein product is CASSAQGKVDEQYF.

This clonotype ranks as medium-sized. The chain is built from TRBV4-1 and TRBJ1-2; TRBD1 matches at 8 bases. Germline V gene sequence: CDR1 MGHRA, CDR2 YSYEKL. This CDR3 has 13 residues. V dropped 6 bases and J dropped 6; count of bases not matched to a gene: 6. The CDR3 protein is CASSLTGVDGYTF. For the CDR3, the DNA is TGCGCCAGCAGTCTGACAGGGGTGGATGGCTACACCTTC.

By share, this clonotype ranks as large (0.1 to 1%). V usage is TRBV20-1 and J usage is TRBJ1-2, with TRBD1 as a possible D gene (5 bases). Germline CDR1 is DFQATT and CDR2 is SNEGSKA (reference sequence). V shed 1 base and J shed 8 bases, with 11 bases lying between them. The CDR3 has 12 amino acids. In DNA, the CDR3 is TGCAGTGCTAGAGTTCCCCGGGGCGGCTACACCTTC. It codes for CSARVPRGGYTF.

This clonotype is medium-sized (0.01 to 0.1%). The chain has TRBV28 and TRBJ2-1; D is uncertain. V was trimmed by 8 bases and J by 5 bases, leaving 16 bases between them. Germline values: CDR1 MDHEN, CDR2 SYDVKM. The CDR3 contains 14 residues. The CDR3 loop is CASAQTLRDNEQFF. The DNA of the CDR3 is TGTGCCAGCGCTCAAACTCTGAGAGACAATGAGCAGTTCTTC.

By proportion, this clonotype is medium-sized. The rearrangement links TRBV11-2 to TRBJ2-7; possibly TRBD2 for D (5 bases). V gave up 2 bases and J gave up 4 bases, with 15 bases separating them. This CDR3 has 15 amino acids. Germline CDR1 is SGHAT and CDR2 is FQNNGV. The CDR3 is CASSLQLLGDYEQYF. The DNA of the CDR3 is TGTGCCAGCAGCTTACAATTACTAGGAGATTACGAGCAGTACTTC.

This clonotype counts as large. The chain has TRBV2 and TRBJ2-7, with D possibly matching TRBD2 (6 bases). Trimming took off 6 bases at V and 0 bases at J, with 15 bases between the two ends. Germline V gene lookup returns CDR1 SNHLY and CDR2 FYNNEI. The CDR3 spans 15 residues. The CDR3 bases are TGTGCCAGCAGCATTACAGGCGGGACCTCCTACGAGCAGTACTTC. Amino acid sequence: CASSITGGTSYEQYF.

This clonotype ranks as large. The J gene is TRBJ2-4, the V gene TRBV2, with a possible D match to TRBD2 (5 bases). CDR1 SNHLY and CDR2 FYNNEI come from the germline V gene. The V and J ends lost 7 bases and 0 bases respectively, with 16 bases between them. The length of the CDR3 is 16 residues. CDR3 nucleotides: TGTGCCAGCACAGACACGGACGGACTAGCCAAAAACATTCAGTACTTC. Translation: CASTDTDGLAKNIQYF.

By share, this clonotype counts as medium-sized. In DNA, the CDR3 is TGCGCCAGCAGCCAAGAACCCGGGACAGGGGGCAATGAGCAGTTCTTC. This gives the protein CASSQEPGTGGNEQFF. The J gene is TRBJ2-1, the V gene TRBV4-3, with 11 bases identical to TRBD1. Germline values: CDR1 LGHNA, CDR2 YSLEER. The V gene end was trimmed by 0 bases and the J gene end by 6 bases; junction bases not matched to a gene: 4. The CDR3 has 16 residues.